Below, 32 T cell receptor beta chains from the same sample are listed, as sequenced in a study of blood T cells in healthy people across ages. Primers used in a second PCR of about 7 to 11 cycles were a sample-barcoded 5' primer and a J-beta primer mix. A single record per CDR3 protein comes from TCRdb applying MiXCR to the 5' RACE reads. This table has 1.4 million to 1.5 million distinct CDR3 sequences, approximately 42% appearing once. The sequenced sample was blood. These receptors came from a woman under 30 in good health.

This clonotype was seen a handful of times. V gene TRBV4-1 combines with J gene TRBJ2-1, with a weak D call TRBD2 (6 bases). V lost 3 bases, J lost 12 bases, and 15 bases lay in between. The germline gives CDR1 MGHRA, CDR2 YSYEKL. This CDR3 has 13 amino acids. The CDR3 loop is CASSQVGLATQFF. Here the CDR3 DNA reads TGCGCCAGCAGCCAGGTCGGCCTAGCGACGCAGTTCTTC.

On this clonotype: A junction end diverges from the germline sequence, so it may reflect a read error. The CDR3 spells CASGGNNEQVF. The CDR3 bases are TGTGCCAGCGGGGGTAACAATGAGCAGGTCTTC. This chain joins TRBV7-8 and TRBJ2-1; D assignment may be TRBD1 or TRBD2 (5 bases each). Germline CDR1 reads SGHVS; CDR2 reads FQNEAQ. This CDR3 has 11 residues.

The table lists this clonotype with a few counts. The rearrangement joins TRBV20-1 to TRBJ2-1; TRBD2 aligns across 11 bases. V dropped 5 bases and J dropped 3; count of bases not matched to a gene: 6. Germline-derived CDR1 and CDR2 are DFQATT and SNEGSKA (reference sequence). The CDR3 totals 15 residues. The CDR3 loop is CSARVLAGVYNEQFF. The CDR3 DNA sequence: TGCAGTGCTCGCGTACTAGCGGGAGTCTACAATGAGCAGTTCTTC.

Written as DNA, the CDR3 is TGTGCCAGCAGTCGCAGAGGGACTCACTGGGATACGCAGTATTTT. Translating gives CASSRRGTHWDTQYF. The V gene is TRBV12-3 or TRBV12-4, the J gene TRBJ2-3, with D possibly being TRBD2 (6 bases). V was shortened by 5 bases and J by 6 bases, with 18 bases between the two germline ends. This CDR3 has 15 amino acids.

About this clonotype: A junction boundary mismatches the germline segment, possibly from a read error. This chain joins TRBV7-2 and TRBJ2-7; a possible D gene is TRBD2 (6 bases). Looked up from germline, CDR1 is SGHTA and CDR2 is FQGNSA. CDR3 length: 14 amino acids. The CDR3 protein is CASSIAEYYNEQYF. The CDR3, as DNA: TGTGCCAGCAGCATAGCGGAGTACTACAATGAGCAGTACTTC.

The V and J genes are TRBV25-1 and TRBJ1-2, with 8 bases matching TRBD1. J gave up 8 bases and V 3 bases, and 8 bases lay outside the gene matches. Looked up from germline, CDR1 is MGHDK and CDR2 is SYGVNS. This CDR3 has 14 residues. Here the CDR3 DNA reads TGTGCCAGCAGTGAGGACAGGGTTATGGAAGGCTACACCTTC. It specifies CASSEDRVMEGYTF.

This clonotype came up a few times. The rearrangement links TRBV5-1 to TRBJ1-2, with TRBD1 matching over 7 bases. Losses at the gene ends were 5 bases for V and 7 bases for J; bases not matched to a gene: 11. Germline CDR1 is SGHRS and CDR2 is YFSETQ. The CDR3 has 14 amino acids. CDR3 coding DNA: TGCGCCAGCAGTTCTACAGGGGCGTCGGGTGGCTACACCTTC. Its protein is CASSSTGASGGYTF.

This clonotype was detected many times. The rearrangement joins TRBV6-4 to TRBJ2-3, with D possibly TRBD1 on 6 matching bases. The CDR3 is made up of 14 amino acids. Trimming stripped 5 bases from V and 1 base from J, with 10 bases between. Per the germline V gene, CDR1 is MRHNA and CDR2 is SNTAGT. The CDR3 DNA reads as TGTGCCAGCAGTCGGGCAGGGGGCACAGATACGCAGTATTTT. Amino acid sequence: CASSRAGGTDTQYF.

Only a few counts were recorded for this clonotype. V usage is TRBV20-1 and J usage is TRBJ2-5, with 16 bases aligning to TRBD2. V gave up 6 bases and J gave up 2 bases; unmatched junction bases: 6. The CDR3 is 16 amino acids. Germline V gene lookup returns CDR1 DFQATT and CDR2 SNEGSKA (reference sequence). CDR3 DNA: TGCAGTGCCCGCGGGACTAGCGGGGGGGTGCAAGAGACCCAGTACTTC. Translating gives CSARGTSGGVQETQYF.

The CDR3 protein is CSVVGGRDRPYNEQYF. CDR3 DNA: TGCAGCGTTGTAGGGGGACGGGATCGGCCTTACAATGAGCAGTACTTC. The chain joins TRBV29-1 to TRBJ2-7; D might be TRBD1 (6 bases). Trimming pared 4 bases from V and 7 bases from J, leaving 26 bases between. Germline V gene sequence: CDR1 SQVTM, CDR2 ANQGSEA. CDR3 length equals 16 residues.

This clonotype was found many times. CDR3 DNA: TGTGCCAGCAGCCGGACTAGCGGGGGACGGGATGAGCAGTTCTTC. Its translation: CASSRTSGGRDEQFF. The chain carries TRBV3-1 and TRBJ2-1; TRBD2 aligns across 13 bases. There are 15 residues in the CDR3. Germline CDR1 LGHDT, CDR2 YNNKEL (reference sequence). V shed 4 bases and J 8 bases; nucleotides not matched to a gene: 5.

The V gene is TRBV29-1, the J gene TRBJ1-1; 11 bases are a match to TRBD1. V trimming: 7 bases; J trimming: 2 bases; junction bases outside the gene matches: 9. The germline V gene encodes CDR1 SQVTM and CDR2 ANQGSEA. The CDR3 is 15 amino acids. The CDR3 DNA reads TGCAGCGCCCTGGGGACAGGGGGGAGTAACACTGAAGCTTTCTTT. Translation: CSALGTGGSNTEAFF.

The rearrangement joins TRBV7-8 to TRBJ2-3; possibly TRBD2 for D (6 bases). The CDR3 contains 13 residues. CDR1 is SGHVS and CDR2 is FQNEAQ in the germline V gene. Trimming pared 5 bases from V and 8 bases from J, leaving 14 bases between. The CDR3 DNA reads TGTGCCAGCAGCGTAGTGACCGGGAGTACGCAGTATTTT. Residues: CASSVVTGSTQYF.

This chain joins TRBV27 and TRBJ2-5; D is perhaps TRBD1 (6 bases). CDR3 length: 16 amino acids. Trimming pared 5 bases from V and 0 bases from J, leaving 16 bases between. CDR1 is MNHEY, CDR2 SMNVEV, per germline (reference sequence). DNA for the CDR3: TGTGCCAGCAGTCCATTGGACAGACCGTACCAAGAGACCCAGTACTTC. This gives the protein CASSPLDRPYQETQYF.

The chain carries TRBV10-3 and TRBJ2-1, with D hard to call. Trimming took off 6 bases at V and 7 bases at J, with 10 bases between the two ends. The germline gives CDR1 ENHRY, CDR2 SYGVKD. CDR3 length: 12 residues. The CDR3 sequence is CAISGPPNEQFF. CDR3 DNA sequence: TGTGCCATCAGCGGACCGCCGAATGAGCAGTTCTTC.

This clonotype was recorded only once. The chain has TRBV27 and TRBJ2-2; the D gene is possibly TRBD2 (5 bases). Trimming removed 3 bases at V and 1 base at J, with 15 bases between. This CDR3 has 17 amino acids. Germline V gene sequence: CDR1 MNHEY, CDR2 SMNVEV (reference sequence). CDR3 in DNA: TGTGCCAGCAGTTTTGGTATCGGCGGGCGGAACACCGGGGAGCTGTTTTTT. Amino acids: CASSFGIGGRNTGELFF.

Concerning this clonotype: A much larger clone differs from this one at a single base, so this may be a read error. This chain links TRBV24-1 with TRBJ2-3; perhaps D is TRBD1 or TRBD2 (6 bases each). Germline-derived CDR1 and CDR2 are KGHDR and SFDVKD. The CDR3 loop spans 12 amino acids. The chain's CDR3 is CATSWGAETQYF. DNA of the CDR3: TGTGCCACCAGTTGGGGGGCAGAGACGCAGTATTTT.

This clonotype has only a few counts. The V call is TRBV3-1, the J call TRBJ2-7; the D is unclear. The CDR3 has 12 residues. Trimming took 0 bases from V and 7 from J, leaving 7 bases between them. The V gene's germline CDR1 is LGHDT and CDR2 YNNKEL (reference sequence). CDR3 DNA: TGTGCCAGCAGCCAAGAATTTGAGGAGCAGTACTTC. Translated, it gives CASSQEFEEQYF.

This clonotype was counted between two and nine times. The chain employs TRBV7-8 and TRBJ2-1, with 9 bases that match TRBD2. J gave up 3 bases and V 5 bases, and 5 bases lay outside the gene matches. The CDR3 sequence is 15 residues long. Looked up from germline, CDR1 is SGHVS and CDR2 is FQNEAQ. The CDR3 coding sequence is TGTGCCAGCAGCCGACTAGCGGACGGCTACAATGAGCAGTTCTTC. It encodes CASSRLADGYNEQFF. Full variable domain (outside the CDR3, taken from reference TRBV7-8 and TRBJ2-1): GAGVSQSPRYKVAKRGQDVALRCDPISGHVSLFWYQQALGQGPEFLTYFQNEAQLDKSGLPSDRFFAERPEGSVSTLKIQRTQQEDSAVYLCASSRLADGYNEQFFGPGTRLTVL.

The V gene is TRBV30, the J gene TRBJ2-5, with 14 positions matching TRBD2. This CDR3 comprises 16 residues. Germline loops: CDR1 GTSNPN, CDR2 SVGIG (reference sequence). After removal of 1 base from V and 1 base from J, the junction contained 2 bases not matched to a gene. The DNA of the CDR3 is TGTGCCTGGAGTGAGGGACTAGCGGGGGCCCAAGAGACCCAGTACTTC. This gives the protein CAWSEGLAGAQETQYF.

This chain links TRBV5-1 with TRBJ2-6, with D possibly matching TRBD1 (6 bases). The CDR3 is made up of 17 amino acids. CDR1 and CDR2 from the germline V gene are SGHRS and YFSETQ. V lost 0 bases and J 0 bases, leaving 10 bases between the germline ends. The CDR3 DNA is TGCGCCAGCAGCTTGGACAGGGCTCACTCTGGGGCCAACGTCCTGACTTTC. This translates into CASSLDRAHSGANVLTF.

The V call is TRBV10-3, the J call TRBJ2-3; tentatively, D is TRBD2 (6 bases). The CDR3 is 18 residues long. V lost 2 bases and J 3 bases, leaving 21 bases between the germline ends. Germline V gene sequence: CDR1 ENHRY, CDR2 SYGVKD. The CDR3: CAISEDLSGGSFTDTQYF. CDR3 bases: TGTGCCATCAGTGAGGATCTCTCTGGGGGGAGCTTTACAGATACGCAGTATTTT.

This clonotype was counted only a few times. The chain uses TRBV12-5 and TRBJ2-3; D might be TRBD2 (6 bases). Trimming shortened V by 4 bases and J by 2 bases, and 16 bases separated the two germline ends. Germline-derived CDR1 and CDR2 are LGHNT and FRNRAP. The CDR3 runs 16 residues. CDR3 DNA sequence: TGTGCTAGTGGTTCTCCCGAGACTAGGAACACAGATACGCAGTATTTT. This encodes CASGSPETRNTDTQYF.

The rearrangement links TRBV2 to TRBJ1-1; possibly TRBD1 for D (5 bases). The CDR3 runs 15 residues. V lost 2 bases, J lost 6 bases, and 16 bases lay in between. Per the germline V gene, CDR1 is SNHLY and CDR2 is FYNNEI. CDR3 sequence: CASSETGVGYSEAFF. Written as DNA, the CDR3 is TGTGCCAGCAGTGAAACGGGGGTGGGTTACTCTGAAGCTTTCTTT.

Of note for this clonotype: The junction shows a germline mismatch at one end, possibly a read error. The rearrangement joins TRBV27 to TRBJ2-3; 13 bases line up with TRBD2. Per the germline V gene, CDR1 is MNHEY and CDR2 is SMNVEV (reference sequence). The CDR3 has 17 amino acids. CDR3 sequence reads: CAGSLLAGGASTDTQYF. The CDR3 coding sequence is TGTGCCGGCAGTTTACTAGCGGGAGGGGCTAGCACAGATACGCAGTATTTT.

The CDR3 is CAISSGEGSVAGAFPGELFF. CDR3 nucleotide sequence: TGTGCCATCAGTTCAGGGGAGGGGTCGGTAGCGGGAGCATTCCCCGGGGAGCTGTTTTTT. The rearrangement links TRBV10-3 to TRBJ2-2; 9 bases match TRBD2. The CDR3 length is 20 residues. Germline V gives CDR1 ENHRY, CDR2 SYGVKD. The junction had 22 bases not matched to a gene; V was cut back by 5 bases and J by 6 bases.

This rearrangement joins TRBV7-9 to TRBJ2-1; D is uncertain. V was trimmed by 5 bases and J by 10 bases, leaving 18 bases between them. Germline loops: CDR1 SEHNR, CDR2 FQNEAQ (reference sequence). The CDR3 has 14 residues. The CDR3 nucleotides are TGTGCCAGCAGCCTGGGCGGCCGTGTAGGCGAGCAGTTCTTC. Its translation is CASSLGGRVGEQFF.

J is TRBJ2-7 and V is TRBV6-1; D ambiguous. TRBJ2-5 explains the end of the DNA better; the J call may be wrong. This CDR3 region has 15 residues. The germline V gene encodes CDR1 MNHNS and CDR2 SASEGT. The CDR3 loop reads CASSPATVPQETQYF. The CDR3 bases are TGTGCCAGCAGCCCAGCCACAGTCCCTCAAGAGACCCAGTACTTC.

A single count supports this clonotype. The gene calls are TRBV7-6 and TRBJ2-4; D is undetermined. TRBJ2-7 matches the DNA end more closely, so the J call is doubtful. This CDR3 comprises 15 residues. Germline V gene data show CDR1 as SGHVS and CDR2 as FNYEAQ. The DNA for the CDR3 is TGTGCCAGCAGCTTAGGTAAGGAAGGTGCGAACGAGCAGTACTTC. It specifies CASSLGKEGANEQYF.

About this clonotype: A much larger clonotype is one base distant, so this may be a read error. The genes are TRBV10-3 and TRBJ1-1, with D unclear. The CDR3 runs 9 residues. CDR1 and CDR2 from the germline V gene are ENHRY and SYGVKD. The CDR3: CTNAPEAFF. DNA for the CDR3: TGTACCAACGCCCCTGAAGCTTTCTTT.

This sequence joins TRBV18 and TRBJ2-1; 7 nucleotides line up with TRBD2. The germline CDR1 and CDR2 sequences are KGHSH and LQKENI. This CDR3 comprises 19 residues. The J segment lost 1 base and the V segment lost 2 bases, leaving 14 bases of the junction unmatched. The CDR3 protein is CASSPGPHLAGASYNEQFF. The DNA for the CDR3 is TGTGCCAGCTCACCAGGGCCCCATCTGGCGGGAGCTTCCTACAATGAGCAGTTCTTC.

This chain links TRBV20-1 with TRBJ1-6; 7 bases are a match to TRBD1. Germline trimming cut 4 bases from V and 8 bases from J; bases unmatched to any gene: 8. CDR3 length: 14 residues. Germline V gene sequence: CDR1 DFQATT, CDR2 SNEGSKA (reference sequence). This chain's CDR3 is CSATDFTGDSPLHF. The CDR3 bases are TGCAGTGCTACCGACTTCACAGGGGATTCACCCCTCCACTTT.